A single sample gave rise to the 26 T cell receptor beta chains below, sequenced in a study of blood T cell repertoires in COVID-19. The method was immunoSEQ multiplex PCR; TCRdb's version includes in-frame clones alone and lacks a portion of them. The sample carries under 95,000 clones, approximately 90% recorded once. Sequencing input: peripheral blood. The receptors shown here come from a man aged 55-75 years with acute or convalescent COVID-19.

This clone appeared a single time. The gene calls are TRBV19 and TRBJ2-7; 9 bases agree with TRBD1. CDR1 and CDR2 (germline): LNHDA, SQIVND (reference sequence). The CDR3 runs to 14 residues. With 7 bases clipped from V and 5 bases from J, the junction kept 9 bases outside the gene matches. The CDR3 DNA is TGTGCCAGTAACGAGGGACAGGGAGTGCACGAGCAGTACTTC. Its protein product is CASNEGQGVHEQYF. Variable domain in full (rest from reference TRBV19 and TRBJ2-7): DGGITQSPKYLFRKEGQNVTLSCEQNLNHDAMYWYRQDPGQGLRLIYYSQIVNDFQKGDIAEGYSVSREKKESFPLTVTSAQKNPTAFYLCASNEGQGVHEQYFGPGTRLTVT.

The chain joins TRBV7-9 to TRBJ2-2, with D perhaps matching TRBD1 (5 bases). V was cut by 5 bases and J by 0 bases, with 10 bases left in between. Germline CDR1 and CDR2: SEHNR and FQNEAQ (reference sequence). This CDR3 has 15 residues. CDR3 loop: CASSRQSSNTGELFF. The CDR3 region has the DNA TGTGCCAGCAGCCGACAGTCATCGAACACCGGGGAGCTGTTTTTT.

The V gene is TRBV7-9, the J gene TRBJ1-4; TRBD1 matches at 10 bases. Looked up from germline, CDR1 is SEHNR and CDR2 is FQNEAQ (reference sequence). J lost 9 bases, V lost 5 bases, and 9 bases had no gene match. The CDR3 extends over 15 amino acids. CDR3: CASSTSGTGDQKLFF. CDR3 sequence (DNA): TGTGCCAGCAGCACCTCCGGGACAGGGGACCAAAAACTGTTTTTT.

This clone was counted a single time. This chain joins TRBV5-4 and TRBJ1-3, with unresolved D. The V and J ends lost 2 bases and 0 bases respectively, with 12 bases between them. Germline V gene lookup returns CDR1 SGHNT and CDR2 YYREEE (reference sequence). CDR3 size: 16 residues. The CDR3 DNA reads as TGTGCCAGCAGCTTATCAGGATCTTTCTCTGGAAACACCATATATTTT. It specifies CASSLSGSFSGNTIYF.

The V call is TRBV12-3 or TRBV12-4, the J call TRBJ2-2; 10 nucleotides match TRBD1. This CDR3 is built from 12 residues. Trimming took 8 bases from V and 6 from J; bases not matched to a gene: 0. CDR3 sequence reads: CASGQGAGELFF. CDR3 in DNA: TGTGCCAGCGGACAGGGGGCCGGGGAGCTGTTTTTT.

The V and J genes are TRBV7-2 and TRBJ1-1; TRBD1 might be the D (6 bases). Looked up from germline, CDR1 is SGHTA and CDR2 is FQGNSA. V lost 2 bases and J lost 5, with 18 bases in between. This CDR3 spans 16 amino acids. The CDR3 here is CASSLSPVLQGTEAFF. The CDR3 DNA is TGTGCCAGCAGCTTAAGTCCCGTACTACAGGGTACTGAAGCTTTCTTT.

The chain recombines TRBV3-1 (or the pseudogene TRBV3-2) with TRBJ2-3; D remains unclear. Germline assignment: CDR1 LGHDT and CDR2 YNNKEL (reference sequence). The CDR3 spans 15 residues. Trimming removed 0 bases from V and 0 bases from J, with 7 bases in between. DNA for the CDR3: TGTGCCAGCAGCCAAGACCCAACTAGCACAGATACGCAGTATTTT. Protein product: CASSQDPTSTDTQYF.

The chain uses TRBV11-2 and TRBJ1-2; D may be TRBD1 (6 bases). The CDR3 is made up of 15 amino acids. The germline CDR1 and CDR2 sequences are SGHAT and FQNNGV. Trimming left V 4 bases short and J 8 bases short, with 20 bases between. CDR3 sequence: CASSSLTGRTAGYTF. The CDR3 DNA is TGTGCCAGCAGCTCTCTTACCGGTAGGACAGCCGGCTACACCTTC.

The gene calls are TRBV4-1 and TRBJ2-7; 11 nucleotides align to TRBD2. The CDR3 length is 17 residues. V gave up 4 bases and J gave up 2 bases; unmatched junction bases: 10. Per the germline V gene, CDR1 is MGHRA and CDR2 is YSYEKL. CDR3 sequence: CASSPILAGASPYEQYF. CDR3 DNA sequence: TGCGCCAGCAGCCCCATACTAGCGGGGGCCTCGCCCTACGAGCAGTACTTC.

The chain uses TRBV19 and TRBJ1-5; D gene ambiguous. The V end lost 1 base, the J end lost 0 bases, and 7 bases lay between the germline ends. CDR1 and CDR2 (germline): LNHDA, SQIVND (reference sequence). The CDR3 length is 15 residues. CDR3 in DNA: TGTGCCAGTAGTATAGGGCAGTATAGCAATCAGCCCCAGCATTTT. Protein: CASSIGQYSNQPQHF.

This chain connects TRBV9 to TRBJ1-1; no definite D call. The V gene's germline CDR1 is SGDLS and CDR2 YYNGEE. The CDR3 runs to 13 residues. V was shortened by 0 bases and J by 8 bases, with 11 bases between the two germline ends. The CDR3 DNA reads TGTGCCAGCAGCGTAGGACGTCCAGGCGAAGCTTTCTTT. Amino acids: CASSVGRPGEAFF.

This chain connects TRBV7-2 to TRBJ2-7; TRBD1 might be the D (5 bases). V was pared by 0 bases and J by 3 bases, with 12 bases between. Germline CDR1 is SGHTA and CDR2 is FQGNSA. The CDR3 sequence is 15 residues long. CDR3 nucleotide sequence: TGTGCCAGCAGCTTAGCAGAGAGACAGCTCTACGAGCAGTACTTC. Its translation: CASSLAERQLYEQYF.

The chain carries TRBV5-6 and TRBJ2-7, with 7 nucleotides matching TRBD1. The CDR3 is made up of 13 amino acids. Trimming cost V 4 bases and J 1 base; bases outside gene matches: 2. Germline V gives CDR1 SGHDT, CDR2 YYEEEE. The CDR3 region is CASSRQGSYEQYF. CDR3 nucleotide sequence: TGTGCCAGCAGCCGACAGGGTTCCTACGAGCAGTACTTC.

The chain has TRBV7-2 and TRBJ1-4; D possibly corresponds to TRBD1 (5 bases). This CDR3 is 13 amino acids long. The germline gives CDR1 SGHTA, CDR2 FQGNSA. Trimming shortened V by 4 bases and J by 6 bases, and 9 bases separated the two germline ends. CDR3 DNA sequence: TGTGCCAGCAGCTCCAGGGTTGATGAAAAACTGTTTTTT. Translation: CASSSRVDEKLFF.

The rearrangement joins TRBV6-2 or TRBV6-3 to TRBJ1-2; D remains unclear. V was pared by 2 bases and J by 7 bases, with 11 bases between. This CDR3 region has 13 residues. Per germline, CDR1 MNHEY and CDR2 SVGEGT. CDR3 DNA sequence: TGTGCCAGCAGTTACCCCCCGACTGGTGGCTACACCTTC. Amino acids: CASSYPPTGGYTF.

The chain joins TRBV2 to TRBJ2-7, with unresolved D. Germline values: CDR1 SNHLY, CDR2 FYNNEI. The CDR3 is made up of 11 amino acids. The V gene lost 4 bases and the J gene lost 3 bases, with 4 bases spanning the gap. The CDR3 loop is CASSVLYEQYF. CDR3 sequence (DNA): TGTGCCAGCAGTGTCCTCTACGAGCAGTACTTC.

The chain carries TRBV7-9 and TRBJ1-1, with 8 positions matching TRBD1. Germline assignment: CDR1 SEHNR and CDR2 FQNEAQ (reference sequence). J was trimmed by 4 bases and V by 3 bases; bases with no gene match: 4. The CDR3 loop spans 14 amino acids. CDR3 sequence: CASSFRGRFTEAFF. CDR3 DNA sequence: TGTGCCAGCAGCTTCAGGGGGCGATTCACTGAAGCTTTCTTT. Variable domain in full (rest from reference TRBV7-9 and TRBJ1-1): DTGVSQNPRHKITKRGQNVTFRCDPISEHNRLYWYRQTLGQGPEFLTYFQNEAQLEKSRLLSDRFSAERPKGSFSTLEIQRTEQGDSAMYLCASSFRGRFTEAFFGQGTRLTVV.

The chain carries TRBV27 and TRBJ2-5, with unresolved D. Germline values: CDR1 MNHEY, CDR2 SMNVEV (reference sequence). The CDR3 runs to 14 residues. The V gene lost 5 bases and the J gene lost 5 bases, with 15 bases spanning the gap. The CDR3 region has the DNA TGTGCCAGCAGTGCATCCGACTTTGGGGAGACCCAGTACTTC. Translation gives CASSASDFGETQYF.

This clone was picked up a small number of times. The rearrangement links TRBV28 to TRBJ1-2; TRBD1 matches at 8 bases. This CDR3 is 14 amino acids long. Trimming removed 2 bases from V and 6 bases from J; junction bases left unmatched: 5. Germline lookup yields CDR1 MDHEN and CDR2 SYDVKM. The CDR3 region is CASSLGDRRDGYTF. CDR3 DNA sequence: TGTGCCAGCAGTTTAGGGGACAGGAGAGATGGCTACACCTTC.

The chain is built from TRBV19 and TRBJ2-5; the match to TRBD2 covers 8 bases. V was pared by 4 bases and J by 5 bases, with 6 bases of the junction left unmatched. CDR1 and CDR2 (germline): LNHDA, SQIVND (reference sequence). CDR3 size: 14 residues. The CDR3 DNA follows: TGTGCCAGTAGTAGCGGGGGGACGGGGGAGACCCAGTACTTC. Amino acid sequence: CASSSGGTGETQYF.

V gene TRBV3-1 (or the pseudogene TRBV3-2) combines with J gene TRBJ1-4; D is unclear. The V end lost 3 bases, the J end lost 8 bases, and 13 bases lay between the germline ends. CDR3 length: 14 amino acids. Looked up from germline, CDR1 is LGHDT and CDR2 is YNNKEL (reference sequence). CDR3 amino acids: CASSQAKRGEKLFF. The CDR3 DNA sequence: TGTGCCAGCAGCCAGGCTAAGAGAGGGGAAAAACTGTTTTTT.

This clone was detected only once. The CDR3, as DNA: TGTGCCAGTAGGCTCCTACAGGGTCACACTGAAGCTTTCTTT. This translates into CASRLLQGHTEAFF. The chain is built from TRBV19 and TRBJ1-1, with a tentative D call TRBD1 (6 bases). The CDR3 sequence is 14 residues long. The ends were cut back, 6 bases at V and 3 bases at J, with 14 bases in the middle. From germline, CDR1 is LNHDA and CDR2 SQIVND (reference sequence).

The CDR3 DNA reads as TGTGCCAGCAGTAAATCGACAGGGGGCTTTCCTGAAGCTTTCTTT. As protein: CASSKSTGGFPEAFF. The chain links TRBV6-5 to TRBJ1-1; 10 bases line up with TRBD1. This CDR3 is built from 15 residues. V dropped 5 bases and J dropped 6; count of bases not matched to a gene: 9. CDR1 and CDR2 from the germline V gene are MNHEY and SVGAGI.

V and J are TRBV19 and TRBJ2-2, with D tentatively TRBD2 (6 bases). Germline loops: CDR1 LNHDA, CDR2 SQIVND (reference sequence). CDR3 length: 15 residues. Trimming left V 1 base short and J 4 bases short, with 10 bases between. Here the CDR3 reads CASSIVGGSTGELFF. The CDR3 DNA sequence: TGTGCCAGTAGTATAGTAGGAGGGTCCACCGGGGAGCTGTTTTTT.

The chain links TRBV9 to TRBJ2-5; unclear D gene. Germline-derived CDR1 and CDR2 are SGDLS and YYNGEE. Trimming took off 4 bases at V and 2 bases at J, with 3 bases between the two ends. CDR3 length equals 11 residues. As DNA, the CDR3 is TGTGCCAGCAGCTCTCAAGAGACCCAGTACTTC. Protein: CASSSQETQYF.

This sequence joins TRBV7-2 and TRBJ2-7; 9 bases are a match to TRBD2. This CDR3 is built from 15 residues. CDR1 is SGHTA, CDR2 FQGNSA, per germline. V gave up 1 base and J gave up 3 bases; unmatched junction bases: 4. The CDR3 nucleotides read TGTGCCAGCAGCTTAGTCGGTAGCGGGGGCTACGAGCAGTACTTC. Residues: CASSLVGSGGYEQYF.